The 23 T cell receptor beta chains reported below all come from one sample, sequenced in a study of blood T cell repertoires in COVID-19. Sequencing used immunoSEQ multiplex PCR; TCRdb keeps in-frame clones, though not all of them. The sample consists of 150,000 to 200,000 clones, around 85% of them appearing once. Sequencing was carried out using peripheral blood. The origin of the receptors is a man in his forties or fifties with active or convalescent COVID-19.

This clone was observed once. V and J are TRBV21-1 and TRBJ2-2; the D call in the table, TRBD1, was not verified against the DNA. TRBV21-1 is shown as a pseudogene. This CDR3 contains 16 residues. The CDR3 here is CASSKGGTPNTGELFF. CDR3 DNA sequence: TGTGCCAGCAGCAAAGGGGGGACACCGAACACCGGGGAGCTGTTTTTT.

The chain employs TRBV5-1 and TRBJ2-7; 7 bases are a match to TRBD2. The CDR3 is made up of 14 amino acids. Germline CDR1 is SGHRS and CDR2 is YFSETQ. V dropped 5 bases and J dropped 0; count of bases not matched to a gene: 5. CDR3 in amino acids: CASRPTSDSYEQYF. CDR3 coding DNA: TGCGCCAGCAGACCTACTAGCGACTCCTACGAGCAGTACTTC.

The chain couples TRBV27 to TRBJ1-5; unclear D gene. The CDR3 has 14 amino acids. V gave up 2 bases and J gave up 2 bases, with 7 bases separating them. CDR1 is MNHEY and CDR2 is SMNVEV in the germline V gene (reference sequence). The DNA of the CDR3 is TGTGCCAGCAGTTTAGTGGCAGGCAATCAGCCCCAGCATTTT. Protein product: CASSLVAGNQPQHF.

CDR3 sequence: CSASLSAGELFF. The CDR3, as DNA: TGCAGCGCTAGCCTCTCCGCCGGGGAGCTGTTTTTT. V usage is TRBV29-1 and J usage is TRBJ2-2; TRBD2 is a possible D gene (5 bases). The CDR3 has 12 residues. Germline values: CDR1 SQVTM, CDR2 ANQGSEA. V shed 7 bases and J shed 6 bases, with 12 bases lying between them.

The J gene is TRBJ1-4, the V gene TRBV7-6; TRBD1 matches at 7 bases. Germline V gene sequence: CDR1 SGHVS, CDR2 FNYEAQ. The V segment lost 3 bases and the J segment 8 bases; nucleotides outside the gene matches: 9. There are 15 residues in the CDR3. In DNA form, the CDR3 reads TGTGCCAGCAGCTTGGCCGGGACAGCACACGAAAAACTGTTTTTT. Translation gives CASSLAGTAHEKLFF.

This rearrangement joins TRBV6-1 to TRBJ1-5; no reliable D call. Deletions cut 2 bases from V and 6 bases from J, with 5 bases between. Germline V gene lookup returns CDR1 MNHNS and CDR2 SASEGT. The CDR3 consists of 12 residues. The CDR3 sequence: CASSEYRQPQHF. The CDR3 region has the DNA TGTGCCAGCAGTGAATATCGTCAGCCCCAGCATTTT.

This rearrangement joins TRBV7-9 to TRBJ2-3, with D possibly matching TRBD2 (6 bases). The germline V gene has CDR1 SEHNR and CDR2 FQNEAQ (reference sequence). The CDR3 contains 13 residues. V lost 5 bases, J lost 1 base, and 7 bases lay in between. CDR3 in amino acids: CASSERGTDTQYF. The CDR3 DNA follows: TGTGCCAGCAGCGAGCGGGGCACAGATACGCAGTATTTT.

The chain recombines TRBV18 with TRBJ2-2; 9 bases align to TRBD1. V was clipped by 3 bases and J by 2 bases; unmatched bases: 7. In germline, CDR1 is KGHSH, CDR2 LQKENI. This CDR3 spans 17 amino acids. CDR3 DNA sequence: TGTGCCAGCTCACCCCTGGGACAGGGCCCTAACACCGGGGAGCTGTTTTTT. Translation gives CASSPLGQGPNTGELFF.

CDR3 sequence (DNA): TGCGCCAGCAGCGGTTCGGGCAGGGTAGACACCGGGGAGCTGTTTTTT. It encodes CASSGSGRVDTGELFF. The chain links TRBV5-1 to TRBJ2-2, with TRBD1 as a possible D gene (5 bases). Trimming stripped 4 bases from V and 3 bases from J, with 16 bases between. The CDR3 is made up of 16 amino acids. Germline CDR1 and CDR2: SGHRS and YFSETQ. Supplemented by reference TRBV5-1 and TRBJ2-2, the full variable domain reads KAGVTQTPRYLIKTRGQQVTLSCSPISGHRSVSWYQQTPGQGLQFLFEYFSETQRNKGNFPGRFSGRQFSNSRSEMNVSTLELGDSALYLCASSGSGRVDTGELFFGEGSRLTVL.

CDR3 bases: TGTGCCAGCAGTTCCACCTCTGGCGGGCGCTACACCTTC. Protein product: CASSSTSGGRYTF. The chain couples TRBV28 to TRBJ1-2; the D is unclear. CDR1 and CDR2 (germline): MDHEN, SYDVKM. The CDR3 length is 13 residues. V gave up 4 bases and J gave up 9 bases, with 15 bases separating them.

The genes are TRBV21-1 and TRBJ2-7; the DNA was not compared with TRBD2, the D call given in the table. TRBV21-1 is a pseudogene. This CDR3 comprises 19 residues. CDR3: CASNNKKNSGGLHSYEQYF. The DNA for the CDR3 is TGTGCCAGCAACAATAAAAAGAACAGCGGGGGGCTCCATTCCTACGAGCAGTACTTC.

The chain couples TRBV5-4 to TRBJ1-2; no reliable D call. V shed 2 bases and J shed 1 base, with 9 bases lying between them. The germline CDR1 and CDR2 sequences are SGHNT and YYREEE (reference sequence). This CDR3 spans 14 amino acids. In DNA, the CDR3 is TGTGCCAGCAGCTTATTACATCTTAACTATGGCTACACCTTC. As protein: CASSLLHLNYGYTF.

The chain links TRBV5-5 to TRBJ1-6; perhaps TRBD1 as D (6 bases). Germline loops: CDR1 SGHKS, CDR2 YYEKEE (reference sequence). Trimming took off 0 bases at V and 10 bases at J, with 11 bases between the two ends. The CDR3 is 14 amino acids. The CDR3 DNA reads TGTGCCAGCAGCTTGGGGACAGAGGAATCACCCCTCCACTTT. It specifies CASSLGTEESPLHF.

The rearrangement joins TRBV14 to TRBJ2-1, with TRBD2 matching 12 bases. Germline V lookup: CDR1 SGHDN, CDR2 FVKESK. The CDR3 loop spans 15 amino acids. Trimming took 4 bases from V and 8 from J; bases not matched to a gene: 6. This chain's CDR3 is CASSRRTSGNDEQFF. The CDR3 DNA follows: TGTGCCAGCAGCCGCCGGACTAGCGGGAACGATGAGCAGTTCTTC.

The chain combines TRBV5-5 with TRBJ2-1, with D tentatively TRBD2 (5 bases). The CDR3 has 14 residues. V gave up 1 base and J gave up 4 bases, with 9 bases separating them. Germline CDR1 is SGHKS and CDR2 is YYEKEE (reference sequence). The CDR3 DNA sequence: TGTGCCAGCAGCTTGCAGGCGGGTTACAATGAGCAGTTCTTC. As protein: CASSLQAGYNEQFF.

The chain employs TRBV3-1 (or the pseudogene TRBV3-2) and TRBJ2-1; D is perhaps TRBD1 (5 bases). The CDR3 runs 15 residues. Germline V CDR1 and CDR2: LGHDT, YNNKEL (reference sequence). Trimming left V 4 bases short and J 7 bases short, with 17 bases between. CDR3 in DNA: TGTGCCAGCAGCCGGTGGCAGGGCACTCATAATGAGCAGTTCTTC. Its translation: CASSRWQGTHNEQFF.

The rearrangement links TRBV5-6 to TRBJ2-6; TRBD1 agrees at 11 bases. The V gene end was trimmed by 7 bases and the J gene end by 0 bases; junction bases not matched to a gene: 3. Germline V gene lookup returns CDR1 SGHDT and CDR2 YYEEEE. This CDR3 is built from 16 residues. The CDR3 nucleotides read TGTGCCAGCGAAGGGACAGGGGGCTCTGGGGCCAACGTCCTGACTTTC. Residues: CASEGTGGSGANVLTF. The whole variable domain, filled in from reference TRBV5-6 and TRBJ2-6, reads DAGVTQSPTHLIKTRGQQVTLRCSPKSGHDTVSWYQQALGQGPQFIFQYYEEEERQRGNFPDRFSGHQFPNYSSELNVNALLLGDSALYLCASEGTGGSGANVLTFGAGSRLTVL.

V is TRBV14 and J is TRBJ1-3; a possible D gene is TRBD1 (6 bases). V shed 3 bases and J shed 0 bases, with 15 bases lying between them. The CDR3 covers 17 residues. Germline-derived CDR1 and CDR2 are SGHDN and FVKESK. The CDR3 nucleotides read TGTGCCAGCAGCCAGAAGGGACAAGGATACTCTGGAAACACCATATATTTT. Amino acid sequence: CASSQKGQGYSGNTIYF.

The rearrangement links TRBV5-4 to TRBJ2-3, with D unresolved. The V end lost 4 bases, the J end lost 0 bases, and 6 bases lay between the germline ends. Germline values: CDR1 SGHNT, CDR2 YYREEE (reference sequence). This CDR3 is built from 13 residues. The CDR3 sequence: CASSATSTDTQYF. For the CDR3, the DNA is TGTGCCAGCAGCGCGACTAGCACAGATACGCAGTATTTT.

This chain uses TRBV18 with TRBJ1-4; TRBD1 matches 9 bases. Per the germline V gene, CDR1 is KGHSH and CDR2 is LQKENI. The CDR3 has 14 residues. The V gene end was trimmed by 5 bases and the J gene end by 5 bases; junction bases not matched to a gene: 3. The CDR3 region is CASSEGQGNEKLFF. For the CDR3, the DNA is TGTGCCAGCTCAGAAGGACAGGGGAATGAAAAACTGTTTTTT.

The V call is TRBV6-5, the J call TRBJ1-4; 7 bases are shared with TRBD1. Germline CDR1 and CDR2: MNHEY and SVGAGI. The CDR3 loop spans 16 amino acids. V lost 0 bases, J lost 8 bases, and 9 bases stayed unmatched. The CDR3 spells CASSYSFNRGPEKLFF. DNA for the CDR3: TGTGCCAGCAGTTACTCTTTTAACAGGGGACCCGAAAAACTGTTTTTT.

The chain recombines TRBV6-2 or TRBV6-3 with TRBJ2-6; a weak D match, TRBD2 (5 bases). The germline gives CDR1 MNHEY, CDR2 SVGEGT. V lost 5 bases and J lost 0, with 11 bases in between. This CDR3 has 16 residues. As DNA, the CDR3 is TGTGCCAGCAGTGACGATGGAGGCTCTGGGGCCAACGTCCTGACTTTC. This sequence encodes CASSDDGGSGANVLTF.

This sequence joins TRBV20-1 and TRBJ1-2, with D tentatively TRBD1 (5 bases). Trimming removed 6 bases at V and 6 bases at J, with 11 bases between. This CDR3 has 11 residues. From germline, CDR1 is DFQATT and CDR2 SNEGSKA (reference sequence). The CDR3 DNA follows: TGCAGTGCCCTGACAGCCAATGGCTACACCTTC. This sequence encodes CSALTANGYTF.